The present entry profiles one T cell receptor (beta chain) with its context. These data come from a study of cytomegalovirus exposure and HLA in healthy donors. TCRdb keeps only in-frame clones here, not all; method: immunoSEQ multiplex PCR. This table holds roughly 230,000 clones, 90% found once. The CDR3 length is 14 residues. Germline V gene data show CDR1 as MNHEY and CDR2 as SVGAGI. Trimming left V 10 bases short and J 1 base short, with 13 bases between. Material for sequencing was PBMCs. This clonotype originated in a woman aged 25 to 45 in good health and CMV-seronegative. The chain has TRBV6-5 and TRBJ2-2; tentative D call: TRBD1 (5 bases). CDR3 DNA sequence: TGTGCCACCACGTTAACAGGGAACACCGGGGAGCTGTTTTTT. It encodes CATTLTGNTGELFF.